The rows below give T cell receptor beta chains drawn from one sample of a study of blood T cell repertoires in COVID-19. Profiling relied on immunoSEQ multiplex PCR, and the TCRdb table lists in-frame clones only, not all of them. This repertoire shows roughly 81,000 clones, about 85% found once; its top ten account for less than 4%. The specimen sequenced was peripheral blood. These receptors came from an elderly woman with COVID-19, enrolled during active disease. CDR3s include the opening cysteine and the closing phenylalanine or tryptophan. D genes are given only for firm matches. Clone size is stated in some rows and not others, as once, few, many or a class when expanded.

j_call: TRBJ2-5
clone_size: -
v_call: TRBV12-3/TRBV12-4
d_call: -
cdr3_aa: CASSFPFETQYF
cdr3_nt: TGTGCCAGCAGTTTTCCTTTCGAGACCCAGTACTTC

j_call: TRBJ2-3
clone_size: -
v_call: TRBV5-4
d_call: TRBD2
cdr3_aa: CASSRLLGGGALSADTQYF
cdr3_nt: TGTGCCAGCAGCCGGCTTCTAGGCGGGGGGGCCTTGTCAGCAGATACGCAGTATTTT

j_call: TRBJ2-7
clone_size: -
v_call: TRBV27
d_call: -
cdr3_aa: CASSWQGKGEQYF
cdr3_nt: TGTGCCAGCAGTTGGCAGGGGAAGGGCGAGCAGTACTTC

j_call: TRBJ1-5
clone_size: few
v_call: TRBV6-2/TRBV6-3
d_call: -
cdr3_aa: CASSYRARRAQPQHF
cdr3_nt: TGTGCCAGCAGTTACAGGGCCCGGAGGGCTCAGCCCCAGCATTTT

j_call: TRBJ2-2
clone_size: once
v_call: TRBV4-1
d_call: TRBD2
cdr3_aa: CASSQDASGRISTGELFF
cdr3_nt: TGCGCCAGCAGCCAAGACGCTAGCGGGAGGATCAGCACCGGGGAGCTGTTTTTT

j_call: TRBJ1-2
clone_size: -
v_call: TRBV18
d_call: -
cdr3_aa: CASSPSTGYTF
cdr3_nt: TGTGCCAGCTCCCCTTCTACTGGCTACACCTTC

j_call: TRBJ2-4
clone_size: once
v_call: TRBV10-3
d_call: TRBD1
cdr3_aa: CAISVENRGPKNIQYF
cdr3_nt: TGTGCCATCAGTGTGGAAAACAGGGGGCCCAAAAACATTCAGTACTTC

j_call: TRBJ1-4
clone_size: -
v_call: TRBV7-3
d_call: -
cdr3_aa: CASSESRGGKLFF
cdr3_nt: TGTGCCAGCAGCGAGAGTAGGGGGGGAAAACTGTTTTTT

j_call: TRBJ2-5
clone_size: -
v_call: TRBV9
d_call: -
cdr3_aa: CASSYIGEASQYF
cdr3_nt: TGTGCCAGCAGCTACATCGGGGAGGCTAGCCAGTACTTC

j_call: TRBJ2-7
clone_size: -
v_call: TRBV6-6
d_call: TRBD1
cdr3_aa: CASRDPGTGVYEQYF
cdr3_nt: TGTGCCAGCAGGGACCCGGGGACAGGGGTTTACGAGCAGTACTTC

j_call: TRBJ2-7
clone_size: -
v_call: TRBV28
d_call: -
cdr3_aa: CASSLGSFVYEQYF
cdr3_nt: TGTGCCAGCAGTTTAGGGAGTTTCGTCTACGAGCAGTACTTC

j_call: TRBJ1-1
clone_size: few
v_call: TRBV6-1
d_call: -
cdr3_aa: CASSTGTVTEAFF
cdr3_nt: TGTGCCAGCAGCACCGGGACTGTGACCGAAGCTTTCTTT

j_call: TRBJ1-2
clone_size: -
v_call: TRBV20-1
d_call: -
cdr3_aa: CSRDKNYGYTF
cdr3_nt: TGCAGTCGGGACAAGAACTATGGCTACACCTTC

j_call: TRBJ1-6
clone_size: few
v_call: TRBV5-1
d_call: TRBD1
cdr3_aa: CASSIGQGMGSPLHF
cdr3_nt: TGCGCCAGCAGCATAGGACAGGGCATGGGTTCACCCCTCCACTTT

j_call: TRBJ2-4
clone_size: -
v_call: TRBV28
d_call: -
cdr3_aa: CASSLIELGGAKNIQYF
cdr3_nt: TGTGCCAGCAGTTTAATCGAGCTGGGCGGGGCCAAAAACATTCAGTACTTC

j_call: TRBJ2-7
clone_size: -
v_call: TRBV10-3
d_call: TRBD1
cdr3_aa: CAISQGAPSYEQYF
cdr3_nt: TGTGCCATCAGCCAGGGGGCTCCTTCCTACGAGCAGTACTTC

j_call: TRBJ2-2
clone_size: few
v_call: TRBV18
d_call: TRBD2
cdr3_aa: CASSPINLAGASGELFF
cdr3_nt: TGTGCCAGCTCACCAATAAATTTAGCGGGAGCGTCCGGGGAGCTGTTTTTT

j_call: TRBJ2-2
clone_size: -
v_call: TRBV3-1/TRBV3-2
d_call: TRBD1
cdr3_aa: CASSLGTGGGTGELFF
cdr3_nt: TGTGCCAGCAGCCTCGGGACAGGGGGTGGGACCGGGGAGCTGTTTTTT

j_call: TRBJ2-7
clone_size: -
v_call: TRBV28
d_call: -
cdr3_aa: CASSPSGSSSYEQYF
cdr3_nt: TGTGCCAGCAGCCCCTCGGGGTCAAGCTCCTACGAGCAGTACTTC

j_call: TRBJ2-7
clone_size: -
v_call: TRBV29-1
d_call: -
cdr3_aa: CSAQFFLGAHEQYF
cdr3_nt: TGCAGCGCTCAATTTTTTCTAGGGGCCCACGAGCAGTACTTC

j_call: TRBJ2-2
clone_size: -
v_call: TRBV7-7
d_call: TRBD2
cdr3_aa: CASSAGRELDTGELFF
cdr3_nt: TGTGCCAGCAGTGCCGGGAGGGAGTTAGACACCGGGGAGCTGTTTTTT

j_call: TRBJ1-3
clone_size: -
v_call: TRBV6-5
d_call: -
cdr3_aa: CASSYSYRAPGNTIYF
cdr3_nt: TGTGCCAGCAGTTACTCATACAGGGCTCCTGGAAACACCATATATTTT

j_call: TRBJ1-2
clone_size: -
v_call: TRBV29-1
d_call: -
cdr3_aa: CSVEDWQGTHGYTF
cdr3_nt: TGCAGCGTTGAAGACTGGCAGGGGACCCATGGCTACACCTTC

j_call: TRBJ1-5
clone_size: -
v_call: TRBV12-3/TRBV12-4
d_call: -
cdr3_aa: CASSSGLDPQHF
cdr3_nt: TGTGCCAGCAGTTCCGGACTCGATCCCCAGCATTTT

j_call: TRBJ1-1
clone_size: once
v_call: TRBV25-1
d_call: -
cdr3_aa: CASSALLEAFF
cdr3_nt: TGTGCCAGCAGTGCTCTACTCGAAGCTTTCTTT

j_call: TRBJ1-4
clone_size: few
v_call: TRBV7-2
d_call: -
cdr3_aa: CASTLTGSNEKLFF
cdr3_nt: TGTGCCAGCACCTTGACCGGGTCTAATGAAAAACTGTTTTTT